This entry lists 4 T cell receptor beta chains sequenced from one sample in a study of identical twins (dated by TCRdb to the mid-2010s). The library was made by 5' RACE. TCRdb shows the sequencer as Illumina HiSeq 2000. Using fastp at Q25 and MiXCR, TCRdb reprocessed the public reads and kept productive beta chains. Entries that share a CDR3 protein sequence are merged under the most common genes and DNA. This sample has 550,000 to 700,000 distinct CDR3 sequences in its table, and 20% to 25% of those were observed once. The ten largest clonotypes hold roughly 4.3% of the sample. The same data also contributed to another study, on T cells expressing NK-cell markers.

Sequencing used PBMCs. The source is a woman in her late teens or twenties in good health.

V gene TRBV5-1 combines with J gene TRBJ2-1, with 9 bases lining up with TRBD2. Germline CDR1 reads SGHRS; CDR2 reads YFSETQ. Losses at the gene ends were 2 bases for V and 5 bases for J; bases not matched to a gene: 5. The CDR3 covers 15 residues. The CDR3 is CASSLTTSGDNEQFF. CDR3 in DNA: TGCGCCAGCAGCTTAACGACTAGCGGAGACAATGAGCAGTTCTTC. Using reference TRBV5-1 and TRBJ2-1 for the parts outside the CDR3, the full variable domain is KAGVTQTPRYLIKTRGQQVTLSCSPISGHRSVSWYQQTPGQGLQFLFEYFSETQRNKGNFPGRFSGRQFSNSRSEMNVSTLELGDSALYLCASSLTTSGDNEQFFGPGTRLTVL.

V and J are TRBV29-1 and TRBJ2-4; D ambiguous. The CDR3 sequence is 13 residues long. Trimming shortened V by 4 bases and J by 8 bases, and 15 bases separated the two germline ends. Germline CDR1 is SQVTM and CDR2 is ANQGSEA. The CDR3 sequence: CSVGLGFGDIQYF. Written as DNA, the CDR3 is TGCAGCGTTGGTTTAGGCTTTGGGGACATTCAGTACTTC.

The sample holds many counts of this clonotype. V gene TRBV20-1 combines with J gene TRBJ1-1, with 12 bases fitting TRBD1. The V and J ends lost 0 bases and 5 bases, in that order; junction bases with no gene match: 7. Germline V gene sequence: CDR1 DFQATT, CDR2 SNEGSKA (reference sequence). The CDR3 has 16 residues. The CDR3 region has the DNA TGCAGTGCTAGAGACGGGACAGGGGGCGATTGGACTGAAGCTTTCTTT. Translated: CSARDGTGGDWTEAFF.

This clonotype has only a few counts. V and J are TRBV5-1 and TRBJ2-3; TRBD2 aligns across 7 bases. The CDR3 has 15 amino acids. With V trimmed by 3 bases and J by 1 base, 5 bases remained unmatched. The germline V gene has CDR1 SGHRS and CDR2 YFSETQ. The CDR3 region is CASSSAGQRTDTQYF. The CDR3 nucleotides read TGCGCCAGCAGCTCAGCGGGGCAACGCACAGATACGCAGTATTTT.